This T cell receptor (beta chain) was sequenced for a study of T cells in tuberculosis. General observations from the study: Active tuberculosis patients had shorter CDR3-alpha; the beta difference was nonsignificant.

This table comes from immunoSEQ multiplex PCR, and its TCRdb copy is limited to in-frame clones, with some not included. The data contain fewer than 40,000 clones, under 95% of them singletons. There are 15 residues in the CDR3. CDR1 SGHNT and CDR2 YENEEA come from the germline V gene. V dropped 1 base and J dropped 5 bases, with 11 bases sitting between them. The sample's time point: new active TB diagnosis, blood taken before or within 7 days of starting treatment. Remarks on this clone: Its target is unknown.

This sequence joins TRBV11-3 and TRBJ2-2, with a tentative D call TRBD1 (6 bases). Sequencing used PBMCs, obtained at tuberculosis diagnosis. The sequence was collected from an adult with tuberculosis. CDR3 region: CASSLGTQGTGELFF. In DNA, the CDR3 is TGTGCCAGCAGCTTAGGCACGCAGGGGACCGGGGAGCTGTTTTTT.